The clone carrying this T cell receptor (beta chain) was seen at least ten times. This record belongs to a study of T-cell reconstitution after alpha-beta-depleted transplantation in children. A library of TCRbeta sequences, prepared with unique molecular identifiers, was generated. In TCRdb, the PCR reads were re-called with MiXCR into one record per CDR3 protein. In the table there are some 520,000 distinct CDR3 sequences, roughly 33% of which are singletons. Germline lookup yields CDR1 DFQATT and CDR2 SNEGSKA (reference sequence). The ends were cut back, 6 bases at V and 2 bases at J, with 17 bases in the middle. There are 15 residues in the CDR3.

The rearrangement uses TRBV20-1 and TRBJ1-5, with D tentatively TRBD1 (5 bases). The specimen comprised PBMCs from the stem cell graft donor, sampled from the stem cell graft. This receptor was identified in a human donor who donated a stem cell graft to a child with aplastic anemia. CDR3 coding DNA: TGCAGTGCCCTCCCCCCAGGACATGGCAATCAGCCCCAGCATTTT. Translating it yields CSALPPGHGNQPQHF.